A single sample gave rise to the 12 T cell receptor beta chains below, sequenced in a study of cytomegalovirus exposure and HLA in healthy donors (dated by TCRdb to 2016 to 2017). Library method: the immunoSEQ multiplex PCR assay. The multiplex PCR relied on a mix of 60 forward primers for TCR Vbeta segments and 13 reverse primers for TCR Jbeta segments. What TCRdb holds here is the immuneACCESS table cut down to in-frame rearrangements. Part of the clones is not present; checked against another copy, under half of the missing clones reflect an unresolved V gene, and the others are unexplained. In all, the sample holds around 160,000 clones, and over 60% of those were seen once. The top ten constitute 10% to 15% of the sample. Sequenced sample: PBMCs. The receptors here all came from a man in his forties in good health and CMV-seropositive.

V gene TRBV7-2 combines with J gene TRBJ2-7, with TRBD1 identical over 7 bases. Germline lookup yields CDR1 SGHTA and CDR2 FQGNSA. V dropped 2 bases and J dropped 9; count of bases not matched to a gene: 10. The CDR3 sequence is 14 residues long. CDR3 bases: TGTGCCAGCAGCTTACACGGGACAGTGCCTCGGCAGTACTTC. Protein product: CASSLHGTVPRQYF.

The chain is built from TRBV9 and TRBJ2-2, with a tentative D call TRBD1 (5 bases). Trimming took off 1 base at V and 7 bases at J, with 11 bases between the two ends. This CDR3 comprises 14 residues. Germline values: CDR1 SGDLS, CDR2 YYNGEE. The CDR3 loop reads CASSVQRGHGELFF. For the CDR3, the DNA is TGTGCCAGCAGCGTACAAAGGGGTCACGGGGAGCTGTTTTTT.

This clone has just a few counts. The V call is TRBV27, the J call TRBJ2-1; 13 bases match TRBD2. This CDR3 comprises 17 residues. Trimming at V came to 4 bases and at J to 6 bases, leaving 9 bases not matched to a gene. The germline V gene has CDR1 MNHEY and CDR2 SMNVEV (reference sequence). As DNA, the CDR3 is TGTGCCAGCAGTTGGGGAGCCCGGACTAGCGGGAGCAATGAGCAGTTCTTC. Translating it yields CASSWGARTSGSNEQFF.

This rearrangement joins TRBV28 to TRBJ1-5; no definite D call. V gave up 3 bases and J gave up 7 bases, with 13 bases separating them. Germline loops: CDR1 MDHEN, CDR2 SYDVKM. This CDR3 has 14 residues. The CDR3, as DNA: TGTGCCAGCAGTTTCGGTAGGGAGGGCCAGCCCCAGCATTTT. It is translated as CASSFGREGQPQHF.

The chain combines TRBV7-9 with TRBJ2-1; 9 bases map to TRBD2. Germline loops: CDR1 SEHNR, CDR2 FQNEAQ (reference sequence). The CDR3 is made up of 15 amino acids. Losses at the gene ends were 2 bases for V and 6 bases for J; bases not matched to a gene: 5. The DNA for the CDR3 is TGTGCCAGCAGCTTAACCCTAGCGGGACTCAATGAGCAGTTCTTC. Protein: CASSLTLAGLNEQFF.

V usage is TRBV29-1 and J usage is TRBJ2-5; TRBD1 aligns across 7 bases. J lost 4 bases, V lost 5 bases, and 13 bases had no gene match. The CDR3 is 15 residues long. Germline CDR1 reads SQVTM; CDR2 reads ANQGSEA. The CDR3 is CSVFSGGNRGETQYF. CDR3 coding DNA: TGCAGCGTTTTCTCAGGTGGTAACAGGGGAGAGACCCAGTACTTC.

A note on this clone: Germline and junction disagree at one end, which may indicate a read error. This rearrangement joins TRBV2 to TRBJ2-6; possible D gene TRBD1, 5 bases. CDR1 is SNHLY, CDR2 FYNNEI, per germline. This CDR3 has 15 residues. The CDR3 bases are TGTGCCAGCAGTGGAGAAGACTCTGGGGCCAACGGCCTGACTTTC. Its translation: CASSGEDSGANGLTF.

This rearrangement joins TRBV6-5 to TRBJ1-1; 11 nucleotides line up with TRBD1. Germline assignment: CDR1 MNHEY and CDR2 SVGAGI. V shed 2 bases, J shed 9 bases, and the junction held 11 bases outside the gene matches. The CDR3 consists of 16 residues. The CDR3 coding sequence is TGTGCCAGCAGTTACATGGGGACAGGGGGTCGGGTGAAAGCTTTCTTT. Its translation: CASSYMGTGGRVKAFF.

The chain carries TRBV29-1 and TRBJ2-4; 13 bases fit TRBD2. The CDR3 runs to 17 residues. V shed 8 bases, J shed 0 bases, and the junction held 10 bases outside the gene matches. Germline V lookup: CDR1 SQVTM, CDR2 ANQGSEA. This CDR3 is CSPAGGLAGLAKNIQYF. In nucleotides, the CDR3 is TGCAGCCCTGCTGGGGGACTAGCGGGGCTAGCCAAAAACATTCAGTACTTC.

This clone was found once. The chain joins TRBV18 to TRBJ1-1, with D tentatively TRBD1 (5 bases). The germline CDR1 and CDR2 sequences are KGHSH and LQKENI. CDR3 size: 16 residues. Trimming took off 1 base at V and 4 bases at J, with 16 bases between the two ends. The CDR3 region is CASSPREGPSGTEAFF. CDR3 nucleotide sequence: TGTGCCAGCTCACCACGGGAGGGGCCTTCTGGCACTGAAGCTTTCTTT.

The CDR3 here is CASSLSGSGNTIYF. In DNA, the CDR3 is TGCGCCAGCAGCTTGAGCGGGTCTGGAAACACCATATATTTT. The chain carries TRBV5-1 and TRBJ1-3; D is undetermined. The CDR3 has 14 residues. The V and J ends lost 1 base and 1 base respectively, with 6 bases between them. Germline V lookup: CDR1 SGHRS, CDR2 YFSETQ. Variable domain in full (rest from reference TRBV5-1 and TRBJ1-3): KAGVTQTPRYLIKTRGQQVTLSCSPISGHRSVSWYQQTPGQGLQFLFEYFSETQRNKGNFPGRFSGRQFSNSRSEMNVSTLELGDSALYLCASSLSGSGNTIYFGEGSWLTVV.

CDR3 DNA sequence: TGCGCCAGCAGCTTGGAGGGACTAGCGGATACGCAGTATTTT. It encodes CASSLEGLADTQYF. The chain couples TRBV5-1 to TRBJ2-3; 10 nucleotides match TRBD2. V shed 0 bases and J 6 bases; nucleotides not matched to a gene: 1. The CDR3 sequence is 14 residues long. Germline V gene data show CDR1 as SGHRS and CDR2 as YFSETQ.